Presented here are 13 T cell receptor beta chains from one specimen sequenced in a study of blood T cell repertoires in COVID-19. This table comes from immunoSEQ multiplex PCR, and its TCRdb copy is limited to in-frame clones, with some not included. The table has over 200,000 clones, 90% to 95% seen once; the top ten hold 1.2%. Sequenced sample: PBMCs or T cells enriched from blood (not recorded which). All receptors come from a human donor in a cohort exposed to, infected with or recovered from COVID-19 (not recorded which). The donor label of this sample is uncertain.

The gene calls are TRBV11-1 and TRBJ2-3; D uncertain. The CDR3 runs to 15 residues. Trimming shortened V by 1 base and J by 2 bases, and 10 bases separated the two germline ends. CDR1 is SGHAT and CDR2 is FQDESV in the germline V gene (reference sequence). The DNA of the CDR3 is TGTGCCAGCAGCTTAGGACACAGACCCACAGATACGCAGTATTTT. It codes for CASSLGHRPTDTQYF.

Only one count was recorded for this clone. This chain connects TRBV27 to TRBJ2-7; tentatively, D is TRBD2 (5 bases). V dropped 5 bases and J dropped 5 bases, with 16 bases sitting between them. The germline gives CDR1 MNHEY, CDR2 SMNVEV (reference sequence). The CDR3 extends over 14 amino acids. CDR3 DNA sequence: TGTGCCAGCAGTAAGGGCTATAGGCGGGACGAGCAGTACTTC. This translates into CASSKGYRRDEQYF.

The chain has TRBV9 and TRBJ1-6; D not certain. The CDR3 runs 15 residues. CDR1 and CDR2 from the germline V gene are SGDLS and YYNGEE. The V and J ends lost 5 bases and 0 bases respectively, with 9 bases between them. CDR3 sequence: CASRVGPSYNSPLHF. DNA of the CDR3: TGTGCCAGCAGGGTGGGCCCCTCCTATAATTCACCCCTCCACTTT.

The chain combines TRBV3-1 (or the pseudogene TRBV3-2) with TRBJ2-2; TRBD2 matches at 10 bases. Germline values: CDR1 LGHDT, CDR2 YNNKEL (reference sequence). V dropped 4 bases and J dropped 5; count of bases not matched to a gene: 7. CDR3 length equals 16 residues. The CDR3 loop is CASSPFSGGLTGELFF. DNA of the CDR3: TGTGCCAGCAGCCCCTTTAGCGGGGGGCTAACCGGGGAGCTGTTTTTT.

V and J are TRBV6-5 and TRBJ1-1; D may be TRBD1 (6 bases). V lost 4 bases, J lost 1 base, and 16 bases lay in between. Germline values: CDR1 MNHEY, CDR2 SVGAGI. The CDR3 is made up of 16 amino acids. DNA of the CDR3: TGTGCCAGCAGTTCTAGGAGGGGGGGCACGAACACTGAAGCTTTCTTT. Protein: CASSSRRGGTNTEAFF.

V usage is TRBV29-1 and J usage is TRBJ2-7; 9 nucleotides align to TRBD1. The V and J ends lost 4 bases and 1 base, in that order; junction bases with no gene match: 8. This CDR3 contains 15 residues. Germline CDR1 reads SQVTM; CDR2 reads ANQGSEA. The CDR3 nucleotides are TGCAGCGTTGGCCAAGACAGGGGGAAATCCTACGAGCAGTACTTC. As protein: CSVGQDRGKSYEQYF.

The V gene is TRBV4-1, the J gene TRBJ1-2; the match to TRBD1 covers 8 bases. V was pared by 4 bases and J by 8 bases, with 9 bases of the junction left unmatched. This CDR3 has 14 residues. Germline values: CDR1 MGHRA, CDR2 YSYEKL. CDR3 nucleotide sequence: TGCGCCAGCAGCCTGGCGACAGGGGTTGGCGGCTACACCTTC. It specifies CASSLATGVGGYTF.

This rearrangement joins TRBV7-9 to TRBJ2-2; unclear D gene. This CDR3 has 11 amino acids. Trimming took off 7 bases at V and 5 bases at J, with 5 bases between the two ends. Germline CDR1 is SEHNR and CDR2 is FQNEAQ (reference sequence). The CDR3 sequence: CASTLTGELFF. CDR3 nucleotides: TGTGCCAGCACCCTAACCGGGGAGCTGTTTTTT.

This clone was counted only a few times. The rearrangement uses TRBV11-2 and TRBJ2-7; possibly TRBD2 for D (7 bases). Germline V lookup: CDR1 SGHAT, CDR2 FQNNGV. This CDR3 has 14 amino acids. The V gene lost 2 bases and the J gene lost 4 bases, with 12 bases spanning the gap. The CDR3 loop is CASSLNRGAYEQYF. Here the CDR3 DNA reads TGTGCCAGCAGCTTAAACCGGGGGGCGTACGAGCAGTACTTC.

This clone was observed a few times. J is TRBJ1-1 and V is TRBV5-4, with D possibly TRBD1 on 5 matching bases. Trimming removed 0 bases from V and 4 bases from J, with 13 bases in between. There are 15 residues in the CDR3. Germline CDR1 and CDR2: SGHNT and YYREEE (reference sequence). CDR3 DNA sequence: TGTGCCAGCAGCTTGGGTGGGGGGTCTCGCACTGAAGCTTTCTTT. It codes for CASSLGGGSRTEAFF.

The J gene is TRBJ1-1, the V gene TRBV4-2; no clear D gene. The CDR3 has 13 residues. Trimming left V 0 bases short and J 5 bases short, with 7 bases between. The germline V gene has CDR1 LGHNA and CDR2 YNFKEQ. The CDR3 region has the DNA TGTGCCAGCAGCCAAGACGGCGGAACTGAAGCTTTCTTT. It specifies CASSQDGGTEAFF.

This chain joins TRBV6-5 and TRBJ2-3, with D possibly being TRBD2 (6 bases). The germline V gene has CDR1 MNHEY and CDR2 SVGAGI. V was pared by 4 bases and J by 4 bases, with 18 bases between. The CDR3 loop spans 16 amino acids. CDR3: CASSFFRREFPDTQYF. For the CDR3, the DNA is TGTGCCAGCAGTTTTTTCAGACGGGAGTTTCCAGATACGCAGTATTTT.

V usage is TRBV5-5 and J usage is TRBJ2-5; D is possibly TRBD1 (5 bases). CDR1 is SGHKS and CDR2 is YYEKEE in the germline V gene (reference sequence). Trimming took 0 bases from V and 2 from J, leaving 8 bases between them. The CDR3 extends over 14 amino acids. The chain's CDR3 is CASSLEAGQETQYF. The CDR3 nucleotides read TGTGCCAGCAGCTTGGAGGCAGGGCAAGAGACCCAGTACTTC.